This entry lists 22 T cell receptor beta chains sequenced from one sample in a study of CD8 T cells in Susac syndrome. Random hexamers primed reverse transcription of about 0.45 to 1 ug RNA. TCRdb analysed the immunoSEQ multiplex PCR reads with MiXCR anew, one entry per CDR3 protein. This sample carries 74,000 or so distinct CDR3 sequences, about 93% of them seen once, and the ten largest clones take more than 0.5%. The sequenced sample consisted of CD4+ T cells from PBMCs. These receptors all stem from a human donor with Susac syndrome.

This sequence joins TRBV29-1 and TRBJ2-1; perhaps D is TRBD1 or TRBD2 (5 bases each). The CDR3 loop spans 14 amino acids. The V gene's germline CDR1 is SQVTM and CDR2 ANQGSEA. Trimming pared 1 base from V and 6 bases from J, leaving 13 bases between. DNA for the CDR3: TGCAGCGTTGAAGGCCTGCCAGGGAGCAATGAGCAGTTCTTC. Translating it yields CSVEGLPGSNEQFF.

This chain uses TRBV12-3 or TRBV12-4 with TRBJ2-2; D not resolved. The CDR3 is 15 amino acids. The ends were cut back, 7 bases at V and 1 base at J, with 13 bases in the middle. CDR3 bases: TGTGCCAGCAAGGAAGGCACGGGGAACACCGGGGAGCTGTTTTTT. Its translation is CASKEGTGNTGELFF.

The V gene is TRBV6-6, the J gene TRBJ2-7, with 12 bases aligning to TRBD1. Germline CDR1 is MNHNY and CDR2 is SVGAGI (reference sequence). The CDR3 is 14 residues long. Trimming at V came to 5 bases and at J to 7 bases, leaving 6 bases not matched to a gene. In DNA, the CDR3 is TGTGCCAGCAGTACGGGACAGGGGGCTGAGGAGCAGTACTTC. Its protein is CASSTGQGAEEQYF.

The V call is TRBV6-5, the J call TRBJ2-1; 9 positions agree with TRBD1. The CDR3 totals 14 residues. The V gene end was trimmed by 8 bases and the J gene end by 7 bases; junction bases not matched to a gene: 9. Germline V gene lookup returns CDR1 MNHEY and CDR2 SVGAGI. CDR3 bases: TGTGCCAGCGCCAGGGGGACAGGGCCTAATGAGCAGTTCTTC. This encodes CASARGTGPNEQFF.

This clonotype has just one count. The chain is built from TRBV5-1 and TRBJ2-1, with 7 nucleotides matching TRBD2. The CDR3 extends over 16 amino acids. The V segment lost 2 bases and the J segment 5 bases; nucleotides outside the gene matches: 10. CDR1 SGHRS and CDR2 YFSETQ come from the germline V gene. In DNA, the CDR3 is TGCGCCAGCAGCTTTACTCTAGCGGCGAATGACAATGAGCAGTTCTTC. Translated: CASSFTLAANDNEQFF.

CDR3 sequence reads: CSVISGGAYNEQFF. The CDR3 DNA is TGCAGCGTCATAAGCGGGGGGGCCTACAATGAGCAGTTCTTC. The chain carries TRBV29-1 and TRBJ2-1; TRBD2 agrees at 10 bases. The germline gives CDR1 SQVTM, CDR2 ANQGSEA. V lost 6 bases and J lost 2; bases outside the gene matches: 4. This CDR3 is built from 14 residues.

The CDR3 protein is CASSKVSYEQYF. CDR3 nucleotide sequence: TGTGCCAGCAGCAAAGTGTCCTACGAGCAGTACTTC. The rearrangement joins TRBV21-1 to TRBJ2-7. TRBV21-1 is a pseudogene segment. The CDR3 spans 12 residues.

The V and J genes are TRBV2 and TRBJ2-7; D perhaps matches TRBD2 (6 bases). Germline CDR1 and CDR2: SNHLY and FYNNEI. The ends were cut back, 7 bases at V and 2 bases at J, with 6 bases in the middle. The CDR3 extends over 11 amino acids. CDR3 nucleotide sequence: TGTGCCAGCATAGCGGCCTACGAGCAGTACTTC. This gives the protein CASIAAYEQYF.

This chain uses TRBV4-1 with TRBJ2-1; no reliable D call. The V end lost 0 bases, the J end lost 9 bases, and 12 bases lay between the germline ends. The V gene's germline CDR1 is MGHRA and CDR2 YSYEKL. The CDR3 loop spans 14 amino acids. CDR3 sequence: CASSQDGRATEQFF. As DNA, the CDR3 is TGCGCCAGCAGCCAAGATGGAAGGGCAACTGAGCAGTTCTTC.

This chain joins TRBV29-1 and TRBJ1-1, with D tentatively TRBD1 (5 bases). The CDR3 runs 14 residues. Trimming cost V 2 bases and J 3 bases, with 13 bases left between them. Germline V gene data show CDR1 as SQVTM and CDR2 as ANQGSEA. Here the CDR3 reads CSVELRRGDTEAFF. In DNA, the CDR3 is TGCAGCGTTGAATTGAGGAGGGGAGACACTGAAGCTTTCTTT.

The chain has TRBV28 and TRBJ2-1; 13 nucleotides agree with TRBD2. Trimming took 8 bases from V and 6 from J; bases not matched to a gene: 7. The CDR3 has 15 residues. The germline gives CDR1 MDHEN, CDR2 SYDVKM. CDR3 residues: CASGSGLAGSNEQFF. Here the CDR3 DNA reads TGTGCCAGCGGATCGGGACTAGCGGGATCCAATGAGCAGTTCTTC.

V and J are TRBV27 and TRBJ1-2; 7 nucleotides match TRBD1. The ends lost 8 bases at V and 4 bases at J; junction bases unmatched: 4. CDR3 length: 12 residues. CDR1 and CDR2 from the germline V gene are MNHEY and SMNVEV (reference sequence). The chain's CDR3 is CASRQGTYGYTF. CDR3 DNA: TGTGCCAGCCGACAGGGAACCTATGGCTACACCTTC.

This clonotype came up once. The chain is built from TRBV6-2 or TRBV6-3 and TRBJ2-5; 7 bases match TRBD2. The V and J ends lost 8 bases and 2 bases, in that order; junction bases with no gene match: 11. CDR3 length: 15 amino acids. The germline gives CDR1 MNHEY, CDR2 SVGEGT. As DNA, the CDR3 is TGTGCCAGCGGACTGAGCGGGGTGTTACAAGAGACCCAGTACTTC. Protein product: CASGLSGVLQETQYF.

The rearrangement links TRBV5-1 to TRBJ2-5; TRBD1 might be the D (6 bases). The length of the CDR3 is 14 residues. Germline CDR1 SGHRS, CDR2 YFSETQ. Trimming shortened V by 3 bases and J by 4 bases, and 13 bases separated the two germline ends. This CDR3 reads CASSYPGRGETQYF. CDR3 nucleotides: TGCGCCAGCAGCTACCCCGGCAGGGGAGAGACCCAGTACTTC. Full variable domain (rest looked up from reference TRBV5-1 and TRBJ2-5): KAGVTQTPRYLIKTRGQQVTLSCSPISGHRSVSWYQQTPGQGLQFLFEYFSETQRNKGNFPGRFSGRQFSNSRSEMNVSTLELGDSALYLCASSYPGRGETQYFGPGTRLLVL.

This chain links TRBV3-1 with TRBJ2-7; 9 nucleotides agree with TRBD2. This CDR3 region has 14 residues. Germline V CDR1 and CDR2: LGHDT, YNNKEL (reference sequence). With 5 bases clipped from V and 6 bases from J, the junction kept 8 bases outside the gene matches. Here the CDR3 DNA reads TGTGCCAGCAGCTTACTAGCGGGTTCGTTCGAGCAGTACTTC. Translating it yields CASSLLAGSFEQYF.

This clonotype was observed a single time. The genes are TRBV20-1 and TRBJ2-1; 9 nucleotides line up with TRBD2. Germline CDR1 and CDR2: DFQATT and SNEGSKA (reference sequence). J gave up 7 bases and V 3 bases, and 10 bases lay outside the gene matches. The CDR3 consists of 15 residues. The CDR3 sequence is CSARSLGLAFNEQFF. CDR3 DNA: TGCAGTGCTAGGTCGTTAGGACTAGCGTTTAATGAGCAGTTCTTC.

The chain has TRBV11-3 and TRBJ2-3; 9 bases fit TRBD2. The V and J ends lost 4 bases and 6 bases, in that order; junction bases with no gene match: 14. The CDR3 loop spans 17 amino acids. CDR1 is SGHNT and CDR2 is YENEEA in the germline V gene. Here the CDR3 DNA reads TGTGCCAGCAGCTCGGAACCAGGCGGGAGGGCCTGGGATACGCAGTATTTT. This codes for CASSSEPGGRAWDTQYF.

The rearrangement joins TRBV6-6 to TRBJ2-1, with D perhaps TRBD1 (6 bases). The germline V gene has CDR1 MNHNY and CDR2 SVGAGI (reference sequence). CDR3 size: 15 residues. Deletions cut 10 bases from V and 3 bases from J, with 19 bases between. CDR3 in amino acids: CATLQQGSVYNEQFF. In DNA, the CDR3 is TGTGCCACTCTACAGCAGGGGAGCGTCTACAATGAGCAGTTCTTC.

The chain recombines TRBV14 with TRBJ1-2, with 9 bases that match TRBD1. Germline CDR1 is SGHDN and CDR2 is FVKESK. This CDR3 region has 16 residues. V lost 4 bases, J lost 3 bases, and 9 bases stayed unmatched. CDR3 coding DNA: TGTGCCAGCAGCCTGAATTGGGACAGGGACCACTATGGCTACACCTTC. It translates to CASSLNWDRDHYGYTF.

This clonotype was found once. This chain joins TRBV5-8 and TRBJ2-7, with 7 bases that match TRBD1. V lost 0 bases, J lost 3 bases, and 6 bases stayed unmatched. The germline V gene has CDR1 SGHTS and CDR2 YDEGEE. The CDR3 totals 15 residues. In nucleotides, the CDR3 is TGTGCCAGCAGCTTGGCCGACAGGGCCGTCTACGAGCAGTACTTC. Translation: CASSLADRAVYEQYF.

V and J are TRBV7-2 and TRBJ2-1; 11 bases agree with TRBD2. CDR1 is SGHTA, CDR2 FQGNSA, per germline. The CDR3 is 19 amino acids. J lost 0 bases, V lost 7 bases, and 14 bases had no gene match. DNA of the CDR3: TGTGCCAGCACTCCACACCCGGGACTAGCGGACCTCTCCTACAATGAGCAGTTCTTC. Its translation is CASTPHPGLADLSYNEQFF.

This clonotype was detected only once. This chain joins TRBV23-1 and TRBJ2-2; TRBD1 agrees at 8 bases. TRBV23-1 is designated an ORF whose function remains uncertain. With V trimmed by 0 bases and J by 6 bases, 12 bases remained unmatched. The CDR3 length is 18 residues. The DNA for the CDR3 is TGCGCCAGCAGTCAATCTAGCAGGGGGCGCCCCGACGCCGGGGAGCTGTTTTTT. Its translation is CASSQSSRGRPDAGELFF.